A single sample is the source of the 2 T cell receptor beta chains below, sequenced in a study of immune evolution from preneoplasia to lung adenocarcinoma. The data were produced by immunoSEQ multiplex PCR, yet TCRdb's version contains in-frame clones alone and is incomplete. Seen here are over 14,000 clones, approximately 77% observed once, and the top ten hold approximately 3.1%. Sequencing used FFPE minimally invasive lung adenocarcinoma tissue. These receptors were collected from a person aged 60 to 80 with lung adenocarcinoma.

This chain joins TRBV30 and TRBJ2-5, with TRBD2 matching over 8 bases. Germline CDR1 reads GTSNPN; CDR2 reads SVGIG (reference sequence). V shed 2 bases, J shed 2 bases, and the junction held 4 bases outside the gene matches. The CDR3 is 14 residues long. The CDR3 here is CAWSWLAGQETQYF. The CDR3 region has the DNA TGTGCCTGGAGTTGGCTAGCGGGTCAAGAGACCCAGTACTTC.

V gene TRBV4-3 combines with J gene TRBJ1-5, with 7 bases lining up with TRBD1. V shed 0 bases, J shed 3 bases, and the junction held 11 bases outside the gene matches. CDR1 is LGHNA, CDR2 YSLEER, per germline. The CDR3 has 18 residues. The CDR3, as DNA: TGCGCCAGCAGCCAAGACTTCCCAGGGGGAGCGGTCAATCAGCCCCAGCATTTT. Translated: CASSQDFPGGAVNQPQHF.